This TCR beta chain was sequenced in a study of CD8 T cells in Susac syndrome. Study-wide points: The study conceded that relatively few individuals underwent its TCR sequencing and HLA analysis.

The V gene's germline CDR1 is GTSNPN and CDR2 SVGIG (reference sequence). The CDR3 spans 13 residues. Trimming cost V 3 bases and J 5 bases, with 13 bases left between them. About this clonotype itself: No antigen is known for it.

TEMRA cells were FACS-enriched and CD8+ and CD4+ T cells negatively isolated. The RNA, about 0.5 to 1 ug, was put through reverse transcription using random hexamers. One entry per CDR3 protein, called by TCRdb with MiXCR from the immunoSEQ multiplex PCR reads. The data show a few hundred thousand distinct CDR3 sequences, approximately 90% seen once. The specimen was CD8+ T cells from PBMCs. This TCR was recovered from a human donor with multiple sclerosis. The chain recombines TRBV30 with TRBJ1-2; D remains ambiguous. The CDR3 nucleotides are TGTGCCTGGAGGGTCGGATGGTTTTATGGCTACACCTTC. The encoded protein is CAWRVGWFYGYTF.